This section outlines one T cell receptor (beta chain) sequence together with its context. This entry comes from a study of T cells in Graves' hyperthyroidism and ophthalmopathy. Authors of the study amplified TCR beta CDR3 regions from RNA transcripts. TCR CDR3 regions were first amplified by RT-PCR with HTBI primers. TCRdb recomputed calls from the multiplex PCR reads with MiXCR, one row per CDR3 protein. The table lists under 400,000 distinct CDR3 sequences, around a sixth of them singletons. There are 11 residues in the CDR3. V gave up 5 bases and J gave up 7 bases, with 8 bases separating them. Germline V gene sequence: CDR1 MNHEY, CDR2 SVGEGT.

The sequenced sample consisted of blood. The chain is built from TRBV6-2 or TRBV6-3 and TRBJ1-1, with a weak D call TRBD1 (5 bases). The TCR comes from a woman in her 40s with Graves' ophthalmopathy. Written as DNA, the CDR3 is TGTGCCAGCAGTCAGCAGGGTGAAGCTTTCTTT. The encoded protein is CASSQQGEAFF.